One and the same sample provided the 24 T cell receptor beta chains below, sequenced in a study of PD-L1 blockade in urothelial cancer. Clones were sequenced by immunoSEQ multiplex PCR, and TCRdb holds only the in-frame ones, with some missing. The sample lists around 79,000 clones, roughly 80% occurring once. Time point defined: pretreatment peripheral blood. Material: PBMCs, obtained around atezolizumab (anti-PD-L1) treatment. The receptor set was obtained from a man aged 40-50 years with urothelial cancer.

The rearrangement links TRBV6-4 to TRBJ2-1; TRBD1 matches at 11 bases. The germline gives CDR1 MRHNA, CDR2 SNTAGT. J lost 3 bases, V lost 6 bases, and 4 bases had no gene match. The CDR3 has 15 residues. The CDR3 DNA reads TGTGCCAGCAGCCCCGGGACAGGGGGCTACAATGAGCAGTTCTTC. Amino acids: CASSPGTGGYNEQFF.

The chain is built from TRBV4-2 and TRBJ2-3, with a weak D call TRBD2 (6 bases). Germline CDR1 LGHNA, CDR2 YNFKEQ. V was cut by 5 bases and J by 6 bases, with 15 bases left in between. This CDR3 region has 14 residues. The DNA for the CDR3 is TGTGCCAGCAGCTCAGCGGGTGGAGGCGATACGCAGTATTTT. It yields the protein CASSSAGGGDTQYF.

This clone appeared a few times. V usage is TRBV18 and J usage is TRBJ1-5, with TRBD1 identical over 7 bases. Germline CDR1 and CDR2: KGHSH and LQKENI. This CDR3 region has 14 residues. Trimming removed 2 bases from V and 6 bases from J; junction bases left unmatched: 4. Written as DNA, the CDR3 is TGTGCCAGCTCACCAGACAGGGTTCCTCAGCCCCAGCATTTT. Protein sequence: CASSPDRVPQPQHF.

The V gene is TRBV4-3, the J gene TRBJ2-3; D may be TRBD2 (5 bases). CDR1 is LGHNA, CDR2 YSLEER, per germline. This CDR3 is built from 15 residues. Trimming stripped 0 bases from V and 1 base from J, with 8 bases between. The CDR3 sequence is CASSQDRRGTDTQYF. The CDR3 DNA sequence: TGCGCCAGCAGCCAAGACAGGCGGGGCACAGATACGCAGTATTTT.

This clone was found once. CDR3 protein: CASRQDSLYNEQFF. The CDR3 nucleotides read TGTGCCAGCAGACAAGACTCGTTGTACAATGAGCAGTTCTTC. V is TRBV2 and J is TRBJ2-1, with D unresolved. Trimming removed 6 bases from V and 4 bases from J, with 13 bases in between. Per germline, CDR1 SNHLY and CDR2 FYNNEI. This CDR3 region has 14 residues.

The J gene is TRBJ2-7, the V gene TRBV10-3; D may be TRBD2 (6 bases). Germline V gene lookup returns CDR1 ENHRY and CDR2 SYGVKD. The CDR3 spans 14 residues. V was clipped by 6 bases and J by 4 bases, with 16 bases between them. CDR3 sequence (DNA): TGTGCCATCAGCCCCGGGACTGTGGGATACGAGCAGTACTTC. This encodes CAISPGTVGYEQYF.

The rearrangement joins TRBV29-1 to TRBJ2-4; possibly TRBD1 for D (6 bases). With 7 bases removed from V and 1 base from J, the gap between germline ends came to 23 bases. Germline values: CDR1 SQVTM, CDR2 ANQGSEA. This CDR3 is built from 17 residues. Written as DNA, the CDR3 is TGCAGCGCAATGACAGGCCGTAATCGGATGGCCAAAAACATTCAGTACTTC. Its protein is CSAMTGRNRMAKNIQYF.

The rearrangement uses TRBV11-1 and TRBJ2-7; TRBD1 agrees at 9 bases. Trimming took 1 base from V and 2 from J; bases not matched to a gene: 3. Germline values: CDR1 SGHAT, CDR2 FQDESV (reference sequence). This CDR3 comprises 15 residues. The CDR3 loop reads CASSLVGQGTYEQYF. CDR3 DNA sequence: TGTGCCAGCAGCTTAGTGGGACAGGGTACCTACGAGCAGTACTTC.

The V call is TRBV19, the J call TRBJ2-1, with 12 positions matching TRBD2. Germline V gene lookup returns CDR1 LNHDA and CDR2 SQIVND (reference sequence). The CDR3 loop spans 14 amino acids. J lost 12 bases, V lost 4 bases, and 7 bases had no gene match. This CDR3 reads CASSRLAGAGGQFF. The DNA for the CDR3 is TGTGCCAGTAGTAGACTAGCGGGAGCGGGTGGGCAGTTCTTC.

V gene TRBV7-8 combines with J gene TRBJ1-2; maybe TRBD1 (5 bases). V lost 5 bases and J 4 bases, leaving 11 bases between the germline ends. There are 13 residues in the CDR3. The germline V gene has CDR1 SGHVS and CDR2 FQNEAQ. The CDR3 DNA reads TGTGCCAGCAGCCAAAGGGGCCTCTATGGCTACACCTTC. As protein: CASSQRGLYGYTF.

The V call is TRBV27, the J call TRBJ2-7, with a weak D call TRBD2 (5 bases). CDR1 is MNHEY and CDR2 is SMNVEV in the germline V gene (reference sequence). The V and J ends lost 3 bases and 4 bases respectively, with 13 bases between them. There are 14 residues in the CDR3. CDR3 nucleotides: TGTGCCAGCAGTTTTCGTGGGAGAGGGTACGAGCAGTACTTC. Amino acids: CASSFRGRGYEQYF.

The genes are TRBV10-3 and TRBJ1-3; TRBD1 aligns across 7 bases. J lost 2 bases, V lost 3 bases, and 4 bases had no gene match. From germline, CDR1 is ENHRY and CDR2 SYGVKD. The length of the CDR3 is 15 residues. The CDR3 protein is CAISELDRAGNTIYF. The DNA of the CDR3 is TGTGCCATCAGTGAACTCGACAGGGCTGGAAACACCATATATTTT.

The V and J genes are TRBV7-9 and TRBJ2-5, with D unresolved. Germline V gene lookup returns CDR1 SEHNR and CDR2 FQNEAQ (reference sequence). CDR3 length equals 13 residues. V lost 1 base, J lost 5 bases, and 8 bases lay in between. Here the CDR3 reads CASSLESRETQYF. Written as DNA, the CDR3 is TGTGCCAGCAGCTTAGAGAGTCGGGAGACCCAGTACTTC.

The DNA of the CDR3 is TGTGCCAGCAGCCTGGGACTTGTGGGGGAGCAGTACTTC. This translates into CASSLGLVGEQYF. The gene calls are TRBV7-3 and TRBJ2-7, with D perhaps TRBD2 (6 bases). The V end lost 5 bases, the J end lost 7 bases, and 15 bases lay between the germline ends. Germline V lookup: CDR1 SGHTA, CDR2 FQGTGA. The CDR3 runs 13 residues.

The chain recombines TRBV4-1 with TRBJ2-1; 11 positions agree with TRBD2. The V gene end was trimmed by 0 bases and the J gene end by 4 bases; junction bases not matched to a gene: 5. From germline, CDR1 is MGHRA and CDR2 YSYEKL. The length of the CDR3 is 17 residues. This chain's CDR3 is CASSQDGTSGLYNEQFF. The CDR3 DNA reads TGCGCCAGCAGCCAAGATGGGACTAGCGGACTTTACAATGAGCAGTTCTTC.

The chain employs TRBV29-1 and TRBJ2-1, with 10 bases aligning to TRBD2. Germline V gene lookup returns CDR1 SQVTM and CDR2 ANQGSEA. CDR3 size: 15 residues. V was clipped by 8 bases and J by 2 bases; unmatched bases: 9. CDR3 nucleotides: TGCAGCACCCGACTTAGCGGGAGGCCCTACAATGAGCAGTTCTTC. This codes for CSTRLSGRPYNEQFF.

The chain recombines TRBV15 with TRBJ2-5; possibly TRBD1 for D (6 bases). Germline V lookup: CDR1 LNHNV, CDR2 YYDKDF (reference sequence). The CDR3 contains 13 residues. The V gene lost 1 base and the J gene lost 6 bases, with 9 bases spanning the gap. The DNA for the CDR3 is TGTGCCACCAGCAGAGTTTGGGGGCAGACCCAGTACTTC. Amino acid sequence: CATSRVWGQTQYF.

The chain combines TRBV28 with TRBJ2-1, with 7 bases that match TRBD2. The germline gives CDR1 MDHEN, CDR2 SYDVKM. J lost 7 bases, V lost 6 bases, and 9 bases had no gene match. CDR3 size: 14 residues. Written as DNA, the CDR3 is TGTGCCAGCAGGGGCGGGGGTAGCAGAAATGAGCAGTTCTTC. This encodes CASRGGGSRNEQFF.

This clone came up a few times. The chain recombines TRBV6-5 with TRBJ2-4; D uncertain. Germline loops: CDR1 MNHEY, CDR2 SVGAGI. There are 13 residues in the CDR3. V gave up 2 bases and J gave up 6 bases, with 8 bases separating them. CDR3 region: CASSYRFGNIQYF. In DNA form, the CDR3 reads TGTGCCAGCAGTTACCGGTTTGGAAACATTCAGTACTTC.

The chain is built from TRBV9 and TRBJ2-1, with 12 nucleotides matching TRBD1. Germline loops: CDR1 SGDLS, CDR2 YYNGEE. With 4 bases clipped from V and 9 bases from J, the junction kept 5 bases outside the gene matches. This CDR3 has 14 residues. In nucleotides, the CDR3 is TGTGCCAGCAGCTTCGGGACAGGGGGCGGTGAGCAGTTCTTC. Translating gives CASSFGTGGGEQFF.

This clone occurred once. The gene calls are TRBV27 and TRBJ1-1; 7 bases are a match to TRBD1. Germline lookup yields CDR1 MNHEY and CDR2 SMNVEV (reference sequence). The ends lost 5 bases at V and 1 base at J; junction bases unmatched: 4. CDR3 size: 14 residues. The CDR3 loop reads CASSRGGPNTEAFF. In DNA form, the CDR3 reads TGTGCCAGCAGTCGAGGGGGCCCGAACACTGAAGCTTTCTTT.

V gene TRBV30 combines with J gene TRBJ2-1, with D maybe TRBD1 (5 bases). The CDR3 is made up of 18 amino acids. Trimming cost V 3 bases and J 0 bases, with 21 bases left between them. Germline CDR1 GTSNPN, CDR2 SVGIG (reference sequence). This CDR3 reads CAWRHWYGRTSSYNEQFF. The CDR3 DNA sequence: TGTGCCTGGAGGCACTGGTACGGGCGGACAAGCTCCTACAATGAGCAGTTCTTC.

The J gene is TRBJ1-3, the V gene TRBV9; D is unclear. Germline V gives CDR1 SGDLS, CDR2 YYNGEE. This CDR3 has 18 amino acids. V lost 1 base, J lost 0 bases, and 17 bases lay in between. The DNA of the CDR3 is TGTGCCAGCAGCGTAAAAGCTCTTGCGGATTTCTCTGGAAACACCATATATTTT. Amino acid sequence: CASSVKALADFSGNTIYF.

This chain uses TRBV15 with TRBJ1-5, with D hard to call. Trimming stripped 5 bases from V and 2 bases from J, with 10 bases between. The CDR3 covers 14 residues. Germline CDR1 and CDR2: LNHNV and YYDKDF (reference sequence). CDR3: CATSPPGGNQPQHF. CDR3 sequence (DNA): TGTGCCACCAGCCCTCCCGGAGGCAATCAGCCCCAGCATTTT. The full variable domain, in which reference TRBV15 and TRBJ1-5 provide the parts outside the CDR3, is DAMVIQNPRYQVTQFGKPVTLSCSQTLNHNVMYWYQQKSSQAPKLLFHYYDKDFNNEADTPDNFQSRRPNTSFCFLDIRSPGLGDTAMYLCATSPPGGNQPQHFGDGTRLSIL.